Below, 7 T cell receptor beta chains from the same sample are listed, as sequenced in a study of radiotherapy plus CTLA-4 blockade in lung cancer. Using immunoSEQ multiplex PCR, the repertoire was profiled, and TCRdb retains in-frame clones only, with some absent. The table includes 90,000 or so clones, around 86% detected once. The material was peripheral blood, obtained from a patient treated with radiotherapy plus ipilimumab. Receptors originate from a human donor with non-small cell lung cancer who had a partial response to radiotherapy plus ipilimumab.

The chain couples TRBV5-1 to TRBJ1-5; 7 bases agree with TRBD1. With 4 bases clipped from V and 6 bases from J, the junction kept 7 bases outside the gene matches. Germline CDR1 is SGHRS and CDR2 is YFSETQ. The CDR3 extends over 14 amino acids. This chain's CDR3 is CASSPDGTVQPQHF. For the CDR3, the DNA is TGCGCCAGCAGCCCAGACGGGACAGTTCAGCCCCAGCATTTT.

In this sample, this clone turned up a few times. The rearrangement uses TRBV7-9 and TRBJ2-4, with TRBD1 identical over 7 bases. The CDR3 runs 17 residues. Germline assignment: CDR1 SEHNR and CDR2 FQNEAQ (reference sequence). V was pared by 3 bases and J by 2 bases, with 10 bases of the junction left unmatched. CDR3 region: CASSLGVEQGTKNIQYF. In DNA form, the CDR3 reads TGTGCCAGCAGCTTGGGGGTCGAACAGGGGACCAAAAACATTCAGTACTTC.

V and J are TRBV27 and TRBJ2-6; 10 nucleotides agree with TRBD1. The germline CDR1 and CDR2 sequences are MNHEY and SMNVEV (reference sequence). The CDR3 contains 17 residues. J was trimmed by 6 bases and V by 3 bases; bases with no gene match: 8. CDR3 protein: CASSLSGTGVAANVLTF. The CDR3 DNA sequence: TGTGCCAGCAGTTTGTCCGGGACAGGGGTCGCGGCCAACGTCCTGACTTTC.

For this clone: Other DNA sequences in the same sample also yield this CDR3. The rearrangement joins TRBV18 to TRBJ2-7; D ambiguous. The CDR3 contains 14 residues. The V end was cut by 3 bases, the J end by 2 bases, with 11 bases between. Germline V gives CDR1 KGHSH, CDR2 LQKENI. The CDR3 DNA reads TGTGCCAGCTCACCCGCAGGCAGGCCCTACGAGCAGTACGTC. Translated: CASSPAGRPYEQYV.

The V call is TRBV19, the J call TRBJ1-3; TRBD1 aligns across 7 bases. J lost 0 bases, V lost 3 bases, and 2 bases had no gene match. CDR3 length: 15 amino acids. The V gene's germline CDR1 is LNHDA and CDR2 SQIVND (reference sequence). CDR3 nucleotides: TGTGCCAGTAGTATCCAGGGGGTCTCTGGAAACACCATATATTTT. Its translation is CASSIQGVSGNTIYF.

The rearrangement joins TRBV5-1 to TRBJ1-1, with a tentative D call TRBD1 (5 bases). V was trimmed by 0 bases and J by 1 base, leaving 7 bases between them. Looked up from germline, CDR1 is SGHRS and CDR2 is YFSETQ. This CDR3 spans 14 amino acids. CDR3 DNA: TGCGCCAGCAGCTTGGGACAGACGAACACTGAAGCTTTCTTT. It yields the protein CASSLGQTNTEAFF.

This clone has a single count. The chain uses TRBV19 and TRBJ1-1; 10 bases fit TRBD1. V trimming: 8 bases; J trimming: 0 bases; junction bases outside the gene matches: 6. The CDR3 runs 15 residues. Germline lookup yields CDR1 LNHDA and CDR2 SQIVND (reference sequence). This CDR3 is CASRQGAFMNTEAFF. DNA of the CDR3: TGTGCCAGTCGACAGGGGGCGTTCATGAACACTGAAGCTTTCTTT. Looking up the rest from reference TRBV19 and TRBJ1-1 gives the full variable domain: DGGITQSPKYLFRKEGQNVTLSCEQNLNHDAMYWYRQDPGQGLRLIYYSQIVNDFQKGDIAEGYSVSREKKESFPLTVTSAQKNPTAFYLCASRQGAFMNTEAFFGQGTRLTVV.